This is a list of T cell receptor beta chains from one sample in a study of T cells in Graves' hyperthyroidism and ophthalmopathy. TCRdb processed the multiplex PCR reads anew with MiXCR; each CDR3 protein has one entry. The sample includes under 450,000 distinct CDR3 sequences, 15% to 19% of them seen just once. Sequenced sample: blood. These TCRs come from a woman between 18 and 30 years old with Graves' hyperthyroidism. Each CDR3 is given with its conserved first and last residue. The size of a clone is reported for some rows only, either as once, few or many, or as a class for expanded clones.

v_call,j_call,clone_size,cdr3_aa
TRBV7-9,TRBJ2-5,NA,CASSHTTSGDQETQYF
TRBV5-1,TRBJ1-5,few,CASSLAPGQGRNQPQHF
TRBV5-5,TRBJ1-6,NA,CASSLFWRGASKSYNSPLHF
TRBV5-1,TRBJ2-4,NA,CASTPGTEKNIQYF
TRBV20-1,TRBJ2-5,many,CSASRTGRETQYF
TRBV12-3/TRBV12-4,TRBJ2-7,many,CASSLVLAEETYEQYF
TRBV20-1,TRBJ2-2,many,CSARSGLAGDSGELFF
TRBV2,TRBJ1-2,many,CASRLRREDPYGYTF
TRBV7-9,TRBJ2-5,many,CASSLPGWASTQYF
TRBV7-2,TRBJ1-2,many,CASSLSALAANYGYTF
TRBV29-1,TRBJ1-1,many,CSVGEDRENTEAFF
TRBV4-1,TRBJ2-1,NA,CASSQDYRNHEGEQFF
TRBV7-8,TRBJ1-6,few,CASSSTGYGSPLHF
TRBV20-1,TRBJ2-1,NA,CSARVYGLAGTYNEQFF
TRBV20-1,TRBJ1-5,many,CSADTGYSNQPQHF
TRBV20-1,TRBJ1-5,many,CSAAPHPTGQQPQHF
TRBV10-3,TRBJ2-7,many,CAIKERESSYEQYF
TRBV7-9,TRBJ2-7,NA,CASSPQGAWQYF
TRBV5-1,TRBJ2-2,many,CATQQRTGNTGELFF
TRBV6-2/TRBV6-3,TRBJ2-7,NA,CASSYSRILTSAYYEQYF
TRBV7-8,TRBJ2-2,few,CASSLYNLAGNTGELFF
TRBV5-1,TRBJ2-1,many,CASSFEAASPNEQFF
TRBV24-1,TRBJ2-5,many,CATSLGTPEETQYF
TRBV7-2,TRBJ2-1,few,CASSQDPGPRAVEQFF
TRBV6-1,TRBJ2-2,many,CASSRGTAANTGELFF
TRBV28,TRBJ2-1,few,CASSSNGRLREQFF
TRBV29-1,TRBJ2-1,NA,CSVGLGTGWSEQFF
TRBV4-2,TRBJ2-1,NA,CASSQGQRLNYNEQFF
TRBV7-9,TRBJ2-7,NA,CASSPGQRGSYEQYF
TRBV13,TRBJ2-5,few,CASSRGRDLGNF
TRBV4-1,TRBJ1-2,few,CASSQVGTHGYTF
TRBV6-1,TRBJ2-2,few,CASSPFRGASTGELFF
TRBV20-1,TRBJ2-1,many,CSARDRQPGGHNEQFF
TRBV10-2,TRBJ1-1,many,CASRQQGLMNTEAFF
TRBV11-2,TRBJ1-3,many,CASTLLGYSGNTIYF
TRBV7-9,TRBJ2-1,NA,CASSLAALAGVRGRDEQFF
TRBV28,TRBJ2-7,many,CASSLPRDRPTFYEQYF
TRBV11-2,TRBJ2-7,many,CASSPSTGRFEQYF
TRBV10-2,TRBJ2-5,once,CASSEMAGTGGEETQYF
TRBV9,TRBJ2-1,NA,CASSEGGGNTQFF
TRBV7-2,TRBJ1-1,many,CASSLQSRQGAEAFF